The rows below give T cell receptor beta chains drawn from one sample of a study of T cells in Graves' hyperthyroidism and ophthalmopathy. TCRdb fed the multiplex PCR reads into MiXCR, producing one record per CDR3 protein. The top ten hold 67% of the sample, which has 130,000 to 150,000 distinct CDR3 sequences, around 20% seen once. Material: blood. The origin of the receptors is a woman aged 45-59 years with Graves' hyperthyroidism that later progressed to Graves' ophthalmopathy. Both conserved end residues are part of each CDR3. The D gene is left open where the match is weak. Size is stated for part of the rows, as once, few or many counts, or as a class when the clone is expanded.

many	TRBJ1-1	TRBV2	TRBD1	TGTGCCAGCAGGGAGGGACAGGGCAGGAACACTGAAGCTTTCTTT	CASREGQGRNTEAFF
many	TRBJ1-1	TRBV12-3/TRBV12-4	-	TGTGCCAGCAGTTCTGCCGGGACAGAAGCTTTCTTT	CASSSAGTEAFF
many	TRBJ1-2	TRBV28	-	TGTGCCAGCAGTCCCGTTTCCTCCTATGGCTACACCTTC	CASSPVSSYGYTF
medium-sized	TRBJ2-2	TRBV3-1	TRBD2	TGTGCCAGCAGGACTAGCGGGGACACCGGGGAGCTGTTTTTT	CASRTSGDTGELFF
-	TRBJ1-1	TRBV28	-	TGTGCCAGCAGTTTACAGGGCCCCCCGAATAGGGAGGGTGAAGCTTTCTTT	CASSLQGPPNREGEAFF
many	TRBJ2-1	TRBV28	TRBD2	TGTGCCAGCAACCCCAGTCAGGGCGGGAGGGAAGGTGAGCAGTTCTTC	CASNPSQGGREGEQFF
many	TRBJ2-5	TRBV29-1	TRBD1	TGCAGCGGGGGGACAGGCGAGACCCAGTACTTC	CSGGTGETQYF
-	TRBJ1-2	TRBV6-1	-	TGTGCCAGCAGTGAAGGGCAGGCGACAAACTATGGCTACACCTTC	CASSEGQATNYGYTF
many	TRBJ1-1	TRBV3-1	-	TGTGCCAGCAGCCTTGTTGGGTATACTGAAGCTTTCTTT	CASSLVGYTEAFF
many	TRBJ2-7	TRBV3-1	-	TGTGCCAGCAGCCAAACTTCAGGGAGGAACGAGCAGTACTTC	CASSQTSGRNEQYF
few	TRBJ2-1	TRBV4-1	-	TGCGCCAGCAGCCAGGAGACATATCGCAATGAGCAGTTCTTC	CASSQETYRNEQFF
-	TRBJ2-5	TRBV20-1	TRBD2	TGCAGTGCCCCCAAGGGGCGGGAGCGTGGGGAGACCCAGTACTTC	CSAPKGRERGETQYF
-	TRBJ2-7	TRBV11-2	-	TGTGCCAGCAGCTTAGATAGGGGGGCCTACGAGCAGTACTTC	CASSLDRGAYEQYF
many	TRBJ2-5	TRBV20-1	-	TGCAGTGCTAGAGAGGGCGGAAAAGAGACCCAGTACTTC	CSAREGGKETQYF
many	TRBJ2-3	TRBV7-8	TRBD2	TGTGCCAGCAGCTTTCAGCGGGGTAATACGCAGTATTTT	CASSFQRGNTQYF
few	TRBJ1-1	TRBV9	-	TGTGCCAGCAGCGCATCCGCAGGGATCAATGAAGCTTTCTTT	CASSASAGINEAFF
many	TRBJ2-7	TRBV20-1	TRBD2	TGCAGTGCTAGAGGGTTACTAGCGGGAGCGAGAAACGAGCAGTACTTC	CSARGLLAGARNEQYF
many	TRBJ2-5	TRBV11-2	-	TGTGCCAGCAGGAAATACACCGGCGGGGTCCAAGAGACCCAGTACTTC	CASRKYTGGVQETQYF
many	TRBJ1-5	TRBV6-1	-	TGTGCCAGCAGTGGCAGGGGTGGCAATCAGCCCCAGCATTTT	CASSGRGGNQPQHF
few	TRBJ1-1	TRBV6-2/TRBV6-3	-	TGTGCCAGCAGTTACCAGCTAGGGGCGCGGAGCACTGAAGCTTTCTTT	CASSYQLGARSTEAFF
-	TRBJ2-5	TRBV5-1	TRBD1	TGCGCCAGCACCAATCGACCCGGGACAGGGGAAGAGACCCAGTACTTC	CASTNRPGTGEETQYF
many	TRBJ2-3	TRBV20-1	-	TGCAGTGCTAGAGATACGCAGTATTTT	CSARDTQYF
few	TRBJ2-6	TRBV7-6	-	TGTGCCAGCAGCCTCCCAGGATCCTCTGGGGCCAACGTCCTGACTTTC	CASSLPGSSGANVLTF
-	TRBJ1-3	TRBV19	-	TGTGCCAGTAACCCAGGGAATTACGGCTCTGGAAACACCATATATTTT	CASNPGNYGSGNTIYF
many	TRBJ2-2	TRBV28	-	TGTGCCATAACCGGGGCAGCTCAGACCGGGGAGCTGTTTTTT	CAITGAAQTGELFF